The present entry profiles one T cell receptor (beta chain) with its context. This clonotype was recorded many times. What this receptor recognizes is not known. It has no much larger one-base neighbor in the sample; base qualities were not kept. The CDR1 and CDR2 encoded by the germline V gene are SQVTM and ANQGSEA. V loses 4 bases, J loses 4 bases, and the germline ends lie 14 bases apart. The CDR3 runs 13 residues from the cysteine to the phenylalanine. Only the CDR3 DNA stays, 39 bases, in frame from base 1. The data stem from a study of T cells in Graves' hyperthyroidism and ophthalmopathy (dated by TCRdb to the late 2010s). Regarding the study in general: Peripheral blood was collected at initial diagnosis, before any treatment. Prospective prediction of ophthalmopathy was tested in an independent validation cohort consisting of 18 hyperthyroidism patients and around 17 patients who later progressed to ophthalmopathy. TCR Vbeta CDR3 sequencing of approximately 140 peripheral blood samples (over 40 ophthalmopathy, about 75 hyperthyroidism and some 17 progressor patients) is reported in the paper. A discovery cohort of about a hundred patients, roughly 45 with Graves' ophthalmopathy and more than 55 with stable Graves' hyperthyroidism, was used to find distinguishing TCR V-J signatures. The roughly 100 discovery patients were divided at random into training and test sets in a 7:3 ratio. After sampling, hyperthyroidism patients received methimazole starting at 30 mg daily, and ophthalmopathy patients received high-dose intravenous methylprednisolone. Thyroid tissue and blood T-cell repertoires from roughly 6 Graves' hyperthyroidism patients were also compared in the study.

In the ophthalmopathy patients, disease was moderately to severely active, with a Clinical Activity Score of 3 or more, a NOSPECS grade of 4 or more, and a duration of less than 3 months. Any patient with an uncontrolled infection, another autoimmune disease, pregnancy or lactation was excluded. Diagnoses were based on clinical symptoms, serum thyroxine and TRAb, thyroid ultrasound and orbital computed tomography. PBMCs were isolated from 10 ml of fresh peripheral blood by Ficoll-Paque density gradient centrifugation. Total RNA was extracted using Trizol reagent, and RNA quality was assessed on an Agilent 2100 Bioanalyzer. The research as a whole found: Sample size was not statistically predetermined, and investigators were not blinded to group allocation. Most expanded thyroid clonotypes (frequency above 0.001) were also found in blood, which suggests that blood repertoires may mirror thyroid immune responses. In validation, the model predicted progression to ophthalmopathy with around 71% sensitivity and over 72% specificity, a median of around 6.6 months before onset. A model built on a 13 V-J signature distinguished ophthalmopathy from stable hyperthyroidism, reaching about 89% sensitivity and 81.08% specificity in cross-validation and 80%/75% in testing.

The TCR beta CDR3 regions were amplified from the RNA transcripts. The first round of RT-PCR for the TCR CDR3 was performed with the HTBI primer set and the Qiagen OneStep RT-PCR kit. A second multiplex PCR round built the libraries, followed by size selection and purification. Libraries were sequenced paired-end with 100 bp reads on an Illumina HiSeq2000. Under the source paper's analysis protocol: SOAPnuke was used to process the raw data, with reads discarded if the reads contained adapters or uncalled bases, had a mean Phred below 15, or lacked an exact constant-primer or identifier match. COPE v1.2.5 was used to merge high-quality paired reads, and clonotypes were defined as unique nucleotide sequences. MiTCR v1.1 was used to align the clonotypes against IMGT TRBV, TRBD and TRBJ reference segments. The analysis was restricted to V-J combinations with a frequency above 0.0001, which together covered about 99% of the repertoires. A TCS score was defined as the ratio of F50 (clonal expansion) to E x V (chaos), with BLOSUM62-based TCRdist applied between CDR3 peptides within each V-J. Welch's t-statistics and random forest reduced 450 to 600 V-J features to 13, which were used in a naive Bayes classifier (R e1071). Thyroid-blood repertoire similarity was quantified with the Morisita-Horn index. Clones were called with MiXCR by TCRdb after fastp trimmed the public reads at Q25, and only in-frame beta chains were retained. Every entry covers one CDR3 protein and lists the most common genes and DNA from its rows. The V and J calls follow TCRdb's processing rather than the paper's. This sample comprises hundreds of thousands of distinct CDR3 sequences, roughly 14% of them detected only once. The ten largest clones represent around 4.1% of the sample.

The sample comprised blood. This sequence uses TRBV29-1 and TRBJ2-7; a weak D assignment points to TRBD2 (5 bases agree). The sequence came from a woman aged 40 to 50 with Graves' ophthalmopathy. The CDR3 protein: CSVVLAPWYEQYF. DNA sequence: TGCAGCGTTGTCCTAGCTCCGTGGTACGAGCAGTACTTC.